Presented here are 25 T cell receptor beta chains from one specimen sequenced in a study of T-cell memory formation after mild COVID-19. TCRdb itself ran the 5' RACE reads through MiXCR, one entry per CDR3 protein. The sample yields 200,000 to 250,000 distinct CDR3 sequences, 8% to 10% seen once. Sequenced: PBMCs or a T cell subset sorted from them (not recorded which). The receptors here all came from a man aged 18 to 35 who had mild COVID-19 (a few samples of this study predate the infection). Cell type and time point are not known.

The table lists this clonotype with a few counts. The chain employs TRBV6-5 and TRBJ2-2, with D maybe TRBD1 (6 bases). The CDR3 spans 13 residues. V lost 8 bases and J 6 bases, leaving 13 bases between the germline ends. Germline-derived CDR1 and CDR2 are MNHEY and SVGAGI. CDR3 in DNA: TGTGCCAGCGTCGAACAGGGATCCGGGGAGCTGTTTTTT. Its translation is CASVEQGSGELFF.

This clonotype has only a few counts. The gene calls are TRBV20-1 and TRBJ2-5; TRBD1 or TRBD2 may be the D gene (6 bases each). The CDR3 loop spans 14 amino acids. Germline V gives CDR1 DFQATT, CDR2 SNEGSKA (reference sequence). V gave up 8 bases and J gave up 5 bases, with 21 bases separating them. The DNA for the CDR3 is TGCAGTCGGCTGCAGGGGAGGAGGGAGGAGACCCAGTACTTC. This translates into CSRLQGRREETQYF.

Ten or more counts support this clonotype. The V and J genes are TRBV11-2 and TRBJ1-5; D call uncertain. Trimming shortened V by 4 bases and J by 3 bases, and 7 bases separated the two germline ends. Germline V gene data show CDR1 as SGHAT and CDR2 as FQNNGV. The CDR3 loop spans 13 amino acids. The DNA of the CDR3 is TGTGCCAGCAGCTCGGCAAACAATCAGCCCCAGCATTTT. Its protein is CASSSANNQPQHF.

The chain links TRBV7-3 to TRBJ2-3; 7 bases line up with TRBD1. V gave up 5 bases and J gave up 5 bases; unmatched junction bases: 7. Germline CDR1 reads SGHTA; CDR2 reads FQGTGA. The CDR3 sequence is 14 residues long. In nucleotides, the CDR3 is TGTGCCAGCAGCCCAGGGGGTTTTGGAGATACGCAGTATTTT. Protein: CASSPGGFGDTQYF.

The rearrangement uses TRBV20-1 and TRBJ1-2, with D possibly TRBD1 on 5 matching bases. Germline V gives CDR1 DFQATT, CDR2 SNEGSKA (reference sequence). The CDR3 spans 12 residues. V dropped 2 bases and J dropped 7 bases, with 11 bases sitting between them. As DNA, the CDR3 is TGCAGTGCTAGAACAGGTGTCCTTGGCTACACCTTC. Translating it yields CSARTGVLGYTF.

This clonotype was counted a few times. This chain connects TRBV7-8 to TRBJ2-1; 9 positions match TRBD1. Germline CDR1 SGHVS, CDR2 FQNEAQ. The CDR3 covers 14 residues. The junction had 4 bases not matched to a gene; V was cut back by 8 bases and J by 2 bases. CDR3 DNA sequence: TGTGCCAGCGGGGGGGACAGGGCCTACAATGAGCAGTTCTTC. As protein: CASGGDRAYNEQFF.

The table lists this clonotype with a few counts. V is TRBV19 and J is TRBJ2-6; TRBD1 matches 9 bases. The CDR3 is made up of 14 amino acids. Germline V lookup: CDR1 LNHDA, CDR2 SQIVND (reference sequence). J was trimmed by 3 bases and V by 8 bases; bases with no gene match: 2. The DNA of the CDR3 is TGTGCCAGTCGGACAGGGGATGGGGCCAACGTCCTGACTTTC. Translated, it gives CASRTGDGANVLTF. Using reference TRBV19 and TRBJ2-6 for the parts outside the CDR3, the full variable domain is DGGITQSPKYLFRKEGQNVTLSCEQNLNHDAMYWYRQDPGQGLRLIYYSQIVNDFQKGDIAEGYSVSREKKESFPLTVTSAQKNPTAFYLCASRTGDGANVLTFGAGSRLTVL.

This clonotype has just a few counts. The chain links TRBV2 to TRBJ1-6; 8 bases are shared with TRBD1. With 7 bases clipped from V and 10 bases from J, the junction kept 9 bases outside the gene matches. Germline V CDR1 and CDR2: SNHLY, FYNNEI. This CDR3 comprises 14 residues. CDR3 nucleotide sequence: TGTGCCAGCACTTTCGGACAGGGCGGATCACCCCTCCACTTT. Translating gives CASTFGQGGSPLHF.

This chain connects TRBV29-1 to TRBJ2-3; D remains ambiguous. V lost 1 base to trimming and J lost 4 bases, with 9 bases between them. CDR3 length: 13 residues. Germline CDR1 is SQVTM and CDR2 is ANQGSEA. The CDR3: CSVEVGWADTQYF. The CDR3 DNA sequence: TGCAGCGTTGAAGTCGGGTGGGCAGATACGCAGTATTTT.

This clonotype has a handful of counts. Given a much more abundant clone one base away, this may be a read error. The V call is TRBV29-1, the J call TRBJ1-2, with TRBD1 matching 9 bases. The germline gives CDR1 SQVTM, CDR2 ANQGSEA. The V gene end was trimmed by 7 bases and the J gene end by 5 bases; junction bases not matched to a gene: 11. The CDR3 covers 14 residues. For the CDR3, the DNA is TGCAGCGATTACCCTCTAGGACAGGGGTATGGCTACACCTTC. Its protein product is CSDYPLGQGYGYTF.

The chain combines TRBV29-1 with TRBJ2-3; D not resolved. Germline assignment: CDR1 SQVTM and CDR2 ANQGSEA. The CDR3 has 12 residues. The V end lost 2 bases, the J end lost 5 bases, and 8 bases lay between the germline ends. The CDR3 loop reads CSVETEIDTQYF. In DNA, the CDR3 is TGCAGCGTTGAAACAGAGATAGATACGCAGTATTTT.

This clonotype turned up a few times. This chain joins TRBV6-1 and TRBJ1-1; D is undetermined. The CDR3 covers 10 residues. Per germline, CDR1 MNHNS and CDR2 SASEGT. The V end was cut by 3 bases, the J end by 11 bases, with 7 bases between. DNA for the CDR3: TGTGCCAGCAGTGAGTTGTGGGCTTTCTTT. Translating gives CASSELWAFF.

This clonotype was detected a few times. The V call is TRBV7-6, the J call TRBJ1-5; a weak D match, TRBD1 (5 bases). The CDR3 runs to 13 residues. V dropped 5 bases and J dropped 9 bases, with 14 bases sitting between them. Per the germline V gene, CDR1 is SGHVS and CDR2 is FNYEAQ. The CDR3 loop reads CASSPFQGWPQHF. The CDR3 DNA reads TGTGCCAGCAGCCCCTTCCAGGGTTGGCCCCAGCATTTT.

J is TRBJ2-5 and V is TRBV28; tentative D call: TRBD1 (6 bases). The CDR3 covers 14 residues. Trimming pared 9 bases from V and 9 bases from J, leaving 23 bases between. CDR1 MDHEN and CDR2 SYDVKM come from the germline V gene. CDR3 region: CARIGVLTKGAQYF. In DNA form, the CDR3 reads TGTGCCAGGATCGGGGTATTGACAAAGGGGGCCCAGTACTTC.

V usage is TRBV6-1 and J usage is TRBJ1-5, with 7 nucleotides matching TRBD1. The CDR3 has 14 amino acids. Trimming removed 6 bases from V and 6 bases from J; junction bases left unmatched: 8. Germline V lookup: CDR1 MNHNS, CDR2 SASEGT. The CDR3 reads CASSQGGTAQPQHF. The CDR3 DNA reads as TGTGCCAGCAGCCAGGGGGGGACAGCTCAGCCCCAGCATTTT.

This clonotype was recorded a few times. This chain connects TRBV7-6 to TRBJ2-1; 13 bases fit TRBD2. The CDR3 spans 17 residues. V lost 2 bases to trimming and J lost 4 bases; unmatched junction nucleotides: 5. In germline, CDR1 is SGHVS, CDR2 FNYEAQ. CDR3 nucleotides: TGTGCCAGCAGCTTATTGACTAGCGGGGGGAAGTACAATGAGCAGTTCTTC. Protein product: CASSLLTSGGKYNEQFF.

This clonotype has just a few counts. The chain employs TRBV12-3 or TRBV12-4 and TRBJ1-2; no clear D gene. The CDR3 runs to 14 residues. Trimming took 3 bases from V and 8 from J, leaving 16 bases between them. In nucleotides, the CDR3 is TGTGCCAGCAGTTTGAAAGTCAGCCTCGTGGGCTACACCTTC. This encodes CASSLKVSLVGYTF.

A few counts support this clonotype. The chain links TRBV25-1 to TRBJ2-3; TRBD1 matches 7 bases. Germline V lookup: CDR1 MGHDK, CDR2 SYGVNS. The CDR3 is 15 amino acids. The trim removed 2 bases at V and 2 bases at J, leaving 4 bases unmatched. The CDR3 DNA is TGTGCCAGCAGTGAACCAGGACAGGACACAGATACGCAGTATTTT. Amino acids: CASSEPGQDTDTQYF.

This clonotype was observed a few times. The V and J genes are TRBV7-9 and TRBJ1-6, with TRBD1 matching over 9 bases. V lost 4 bases and J lost 9; bases outside the gene matches: 4. Germline V gives CDR1 SEHNR, CDR2 FQNEAQ (reference sequence). The CDR3 totals 14 residues. The CDR3 nucleotides are TGTGCCAGCAGCTCACAGGGGGCTGGTTCACCCCTCCACTTT. Translated, it gives CASSSQGAGSPLHF.

The chain recombines TRBV20-1 with TRBJ2-1; 7 bases are shared with TRBD2. J gave up 2 bases and V 5 bases, and 6 bases lay outside the gene matches. CDR3 length: 14 residues. Germline CDR1 is DFQATT and CDR2 is SNEGSKA (reference sequence). This CDR3 reads CSAAASGAYNEQFF. In nucleotides, the CDR3 is TGCAGTGCTGCGGCCAGCGGGGCCTACAATGAGCAGTTCTTC.

This clonotype occurred a few times. The chain joins TRBV7-9 to TRBJ2-5; no definite D call. CDR1 and CDR2 from the germline V gene are SEHNR and FQNEAQ (reference sequence). The length of the CDR3 is 12 residues. Trimming removed 5 bases at V and 5 bases at J, with 9 bases between. CDR3 loop: CASSPTWETQYF. The CDR3 coding sequence is TGTGCCAGCAGCCCAACGTGGGAGACCCAGTACTTC.

This clonotype turned up a few times. The chain joins TRBV7-4 to TRBJ2-4, with TRBD2 as a possible D gene (6 bases). With 5 bases removed from V and 8 bases from J, the gap between germline ends came to 16 bases. The CDR3 extends over 14 amino acids. Germline assignment: CDR1 SGHVT and CDR2 SQSDAQ. The CDR3 sequence: CASSHSTRGDIQYF. Here the CDR3 DNA reads TGTGCCAGCAGCCATTCGACTAGAGGAGACATTCAGTACTTC.

This clonotype showed up just a few times. This chain links TRBV12-3 or TRBV12-4 with TRBJ2-1, with TRBD2 matching 10 bases. The CDR3 consists of 14 residues. J gave up 7 bases and V 5 bases, and 5 bases lay outside the gene matches. CDR3 protein: CASSRSGGRNEQFF. CDR3 nucleotides: TGTGCCAGCAGTCGTAGCGGGGGGAGAAATGAGCAGTTCTTC.

Only a few counts were recorded for this clonotype. The chain carries TRBV10-3 and TRBJ2-1; possible D gene TRBD2, 6 bases. Germline CDR1 and CDR2: ENHRY and SYGVKD. The CDR3 spans 16 residues. The ends were cut back, 7 bases at V and 0 bases at J, with 16 bases in the middle. DNA of the CDR3: TGTGCCATCACCAGCCGGGACTCGAGCTCCTACAATGAGCAGTTCTTC. This encodes CAITSRDSSSYNEQFF.

This clonotype was seen more than once but under ten times. The rearrangement joins TRBV7-3 to TRBJ1-5, with 8 nucleotides matching TRBD1. CDR3 length equals 15 residues. Germline V gives CDR1 SGHTA, CDR2 FQGTGA. Trimming took 2 bases from V and 7 from J; bases not matched to a gene: 7. CDR3 sequence: CASSLDGQGQQPQHF. The CDR3 DNA follows: TGTGCCAGCAGCTTAGATGGACAGGGACAGCAGCCCCAGCATTTT.